The 15 T cell receptor beta chains listed next were all sequenced from one sample in a study of cytomegalovirus exposure and HLA in healthy donors. PCR employed 60 Vbeta and 13 Jbeta primers. Clones were sequenced by immunoSEQ multiplex PCR, and TCRdb holds only the in-frame ones, with some missing. The data show 130,000 or so clones, more than 70% seen once. The sequenced sample consisted of PBMCs. These receptors were collected from a woman aged 60-70 years in good health and CMV-seronegative.

This clone was seen more than once but under ten times. The chain employs TRBV15 and TRBJ2-7, with D possibly being TRBD1 (6 bases). This CDR3 region has 13 residues. Germline V gives CDR1 LNHNV, CDR2 YYDKDF (reference sequence). Trimming shortened V by 2 bases and J by 3 bases, and 8 bases separated the two germline ends. The CDR3 bases are TGTGCCACCAGCAGAAAGACAGGCTACGAGCAGTACTTC. Protein product: CATSRKTGYEQYF.

The CDR3 loop is CASSVGLGLNEQFF. As DNA, the CDR3 is TGTGCCAGCAGCGTCGGCCTAGGTCTGAATGAGCAGTTCTTC. V is TRBV9 and J is TRBJ2-1, with D unclear. Trimming removed 2 bases from V and 7 bases from J, with 13 bases in between. Germline CDR1 and CDR2: SGDLS and YYNGEE. This CDR3 has 14 amino acids.

The chain joins TRBV4-1 to TRBJ1-5, with a tentative D call TRBD1 (5 bases). This CDR3 comprises 15 residues. Trimming removed 1 base from V and 3 bases from J, with 10 bases in between. Germline V lookup: CDR1 MGHRA, CDR2 YSYEKL. The CDR3 here is CASSQGTGLNQPQHF. In DNA form, the CDR3 reads TGCGCCAGCAGCCAAGGTACAGGCCTCAATCAGCCCCAGCATTTT.

The chain couples TRBV7-3 to TRBJ2-1; 13 nucleotides align to TRBD2. The V segment lost 5 bases and the J segment 7 bases; nucleotides outside the gene matches: 5. The CDR3 has 15 amino acids. CDR1 and CDR2 (germline): SGHTA, FQGTGA. This CDR3 is CASSRTSGSRNEQFF. The DNA for the CDR3 is TGTGCCAGCAGCCGGACTAGCGGGAGTAGGAATGAGCAGTTCTTC.

The V call is TRBV7-3, the J call TRBJ2-3, with D possibly TRBD2 on 7 matching bases. Trimming left V 2 bases short and J 5 bases short, with 20 bases between. The CDR3 spans 17 residues. Germline-derived CDR1 and CDR2 are SGHTA and FQGTGA. The CDR3, as DNA: TGTGCCAGCAGCTTAGGTTTGGGTGGGGGGGCCTTAGATACGCAGTATTTT. Translating it yields CASSLGLGGGALDTQYF.

As for this clone: The junction does not match germline at one end; this may be a read error. The V and J genes are TRBV7-9 and TRBJ2-3; possible D gene TRBD2, 5 bases. The V gene's germline CDR1 is SEHNR and CDR2 FQNEAQ (reference sequence). The CDR3 runs 12 residues. This CDR3 is CSSSSREKAQYF. The CDR3 nucleotides read TGTTCCAGCAGCTCCCGGGAAAAGGCGCAGTATTTT.

Only one count was recorded for this clone. This chain joins TRBV7-2 and TRBJ2-4; the match to TRBD2 covers 8 bases. The CDR3 extends over 16 amino acids. After removal of 2 bases from V and 4 bases from J, the junction contained 7 bases not matched to a gene. The V gene's germline CDR1 is SGHTA and CDR2 FQGNSA. The CDR3 bases are TGTGCCAGCAGCTTACTGCCGACTAGCGAGAAAAACATTCAGTACTTC. Its protein product is CASSLLPTSEKNIQYF.

The chain employs TRBV5-1 and TRBJ2-2; tentative D call: TRBD2 (6 bases). Per the germline V gene, CDR1 is SGHRS and CDR2 is YFSETQ. The germline V and J ends were trimmed by 1 base and 5 bases, with 9 bases remaining between them. The CDR3 has 14 amino acids. Here the CDR3 DNA reads TGCGCCAGCAGCTTGACGACTAGTACCGGGGAGCTGTTTTTT. The encoded protein is CASSLTTSTGELFF. Filled out from reference TRBV5-1 and TRBJ2-2, the complete variable domain reads KAGVTQTPRYLIKTRGQQVTLSCSPISGHRSVSWYQQTPGQGLQFLFEYFSETQRNKGNFPGRFSGRQFSNSRSEMNVSTLELGDSALYLCASSLTTSTGELFFGEGSRLTVL.

The chain has TRBV11-2 and TRBJ2-7, with TRBD1 matching 8 bases. Germline V CDR1 and CDR2: SGHAT, FQNNGV. The CDR3 is made up of 14 amino acids. Trimming at V came to 8 bases and at J to 3 bases, leaving 9 bases not matched to a gene. The CDR3 protein is CASGQGFGHYEQYF. The CDR3 DNA reads TGTGCCAGCGGACAGGGTTTCGGCCACTACGAGCAGTACTTC. Combining the CDR3 with reference TRBV11-2 and TRBJ2-7 gives the whole variable domain EAGVAQSPRYKIIEKRQSVAFWCNPISGHATLYWYQQILGQGPKLLIQFQNNGVVDDSQLPKDRFSAERLKGVDSTLKIQPAKLEDSAVYLCASGQGFGHYEQYFGPGTRLTVT.

The V call is TRBV10-2, the J call TRBJ2-7, with a tentative D call TRBD2 (6 bases). CDR1 WSHSY and CDR2 SAAADI come from the germline V gene. V was shortened by 8 bases and J by 4 bases, with 15 bases between the two germline ends. The CDR3 contains 13 residues. CDR3 nucleotides: TGCGCCAGCGGAGGGGAGCCGTGGTACGAGCAGTACTTC. It codes for CASGGEPWYEQYF.

The chain recombines TRBV5-1 with TRBJ2-3, with TRBD2 identical over 12 bases. CDR1 and CDR2 (germline): SGHRS, YFSETQ. Trimming removed 0 bases from V and 4 bases from J; junction bases left unmatched: 6. The CDR3 contains 17 residues. CDR3: CASSLDTSGRNADTQYF. The CDR3 DNA is TGCGCCAGCAGCTTGGATACTAGCGGGAGGAATGCAGATACGCAGTATTTT.

The chain recombines TRBV18 with TRBJ2-3; 7 bases are shared with TRBD2. Looked up from germline, CDR1 is KGHSH and CDR2 is LQKENI. This CDR3 has 13 residues. Losses at the gene ends were 0 bases for V and 14 bases for J; bases not matched to a gene: 8. The DNA for the CDR3 is TGTGCCAGCTCACCACCGGCGGGGGATGAGCGGTATTTT. Encoded protein: CASSPPAGDERYF.

The genes are TRBV28 and TRBJ1-5; no reliable D call. Germline CDR1 reads MDHEN; CDR2 reads SYDVKM. V was trimmed by 6 bases and J by 2 bases, leaving 17 bases between them. CDR3 length equals 16 residues. CDR3 residues: CASSPSGEIGNQPQHF. The CDR3 DNA is TGTGCCAGCAGCCCCAGCGGGGAAATTGGCAATCAGCCCCAGCATTTT.

This clone is a singleton in its sample. This chain uses TRBV28 with TRBJ2-3, with D tentatively TRBD1 (7 bases). The CDR3 runs to 13 residues. Deletions cut 5 bases from V and 4 bases from J, with 10 bases between. Germline V CDR1 and CDR2: MDHEN, SYDVKM. Written as DNA, the CDR3 is TGTGCCAGCAGTCGCAGGGGGGCAGATACGCAGTATTTT. This codes for CASSRRGADTQYF. Supplemented by reference TRBV28 and TRBJ2-3, the full variable domain reads DVKVTQSSRYLVKRTGEKVFLECVQDMDHENMFWYRQDPGLGLRLIYFSYDVKMKEKGDIPEGYSVSREKKERFSLILESASTNQTSMYLCASSRRGADTQYFGPGTRLTVL.

The chain carries TRBV9 and TRBJ2-7; 14 bases fit TRBD2. CDR1 is SGDLS, CDR2 YYNGEE, per germline. The CDR3 consists of 15 residues. The ends lost 4 bases at V and 4 bases at J; junction bases unmatched: 4. The CDR3 protein is CASSKTSGRAYEQYF. In DNA, the CDR3 is TGTGCCAGCAGCAAGACTAGCGGGAGGGCGTACGAGCAGTACTTC. The variable domain in full, completed from reference TRBV9 and TRBJ2-7, reads DSGVTQTPKHLITATGQRVTLRCSPRSGDLSVYWYQQSLDQGLQFLIQYYNGEERAKGNILERFSAQQFPDLHSELNLSSLELGDSALYFCASSKTSGRAYEQYFGPGTRLTVT.